One sample yielded the 3 T cell receptor beta chains listed below, sequenced in a study of control samples from healthy donors and cancer patients. TCRdb's table, derived via immunoSEQ multiplex PCR, lists solely in-frame clones and lacks some. The sample shows some 100,000 clones, around 89% of them seen only once. The sequenced sample consisted of blood. These receptors came from a woman in her 50s in good health.

The chain links TRBV9 to TRBJ2-2; unclear D gene. Trimming left V 4 bases short and J 5 bases short, with 15 bases between. The V gene's germline CDR1 is SGDLS and CDR2 YYNGEE. The CDR3 totals 15 residues. As DNA, the CDR3 is TGTGCCAGCAGCACAGCGTACTTTCAGACCGGGGAGCTGTTTTTT. Translated: CASSTAYFQTGELFF. The entire variable domain, with the rest obtained from reference TRBV9 and TRBJ2-2, is as follows: DSGVTQTPKHLITATGQRVTLRCSPRSGDLSVYWYQQSLDQGLQFLIQYYNGEERAKGNILERFSAQQFPDLHSELNLSSLELGDSALYFCASSTAYFQTGELFFGEGSRLTVL.

The chain carries TRBV11-2 and TRBJ1-3; 9 bases map to TRBD1. There are 19 residues in the CDR3. Germline V lookup: CDR1 SGHAT, CDR2 FQNNGV. V shed 4 bases and J 0 bases; nucleotides not matched to a gene: 13. The CDR3 DNA follows: TGTGCCAGCAGCTGGTCCCGGGACAGGGTCCAAGGCTCTGGAAACACCATATATTTT. Translated: CASSWSRDRVQGSGNTIYF.

This clone was seen more than once but under ten times. The V and J genes are TRBV7-3 and TRBJ2-2; possibly TRBD2 for D (6 bases). CDR3 size: 14 residues. Germline V gene sequence: CDR1 SGHTA, CDR2 FQGTGA. The ends were cut back, 3 bases at V and 2 bases at J, with 7 bases in the middle. Written as DNA, the CDR3 is TGTGCCAGCAGCTTCGGGAGAAACACCGGGGAGCTGTTTTTT. Translated, it gives CASSFGRNTGELFF.